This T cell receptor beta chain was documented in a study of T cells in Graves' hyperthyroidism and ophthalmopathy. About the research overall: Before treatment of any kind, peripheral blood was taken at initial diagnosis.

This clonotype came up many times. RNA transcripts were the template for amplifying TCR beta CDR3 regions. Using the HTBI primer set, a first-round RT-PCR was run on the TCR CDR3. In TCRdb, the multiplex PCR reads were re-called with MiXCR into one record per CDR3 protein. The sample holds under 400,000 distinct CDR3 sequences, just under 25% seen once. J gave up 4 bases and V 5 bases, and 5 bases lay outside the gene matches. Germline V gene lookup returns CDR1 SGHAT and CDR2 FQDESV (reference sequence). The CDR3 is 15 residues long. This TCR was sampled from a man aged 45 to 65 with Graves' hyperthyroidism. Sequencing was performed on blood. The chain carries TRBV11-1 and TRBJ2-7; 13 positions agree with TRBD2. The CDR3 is CASSPGLAGIYEQYF. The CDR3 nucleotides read TGTGCCAGCAGCCCGGGACTAGCGGGAATTTACGAGCAGTACTTC.